One and the same sample provided the 2 T cell receptor beta chains below, sequenced in a study of blood T cell repertoires in COVID-19 (dated by TCRdb to the early 2020s). The library was produced with the immunoSEQ multiplex PCR assay. This immuneACCESS table, as held by TCRdb, lists in-frame sequences with V and J called but not all clones. Of the missing ones, under half trace to an unresolved V gene in checked studies; the others have no known cause. The sample contains some 180,000 clones, approximately 80% of them found a single time. The biggest ten clones account for 12% of the sample. The sample consisted of peripheral blood. The receptors derive from a woman over 75 with COVID-19, enrolled during active disease.

Only a few counts were recorded for this clone. The V call is TRBV19, the J call TRBJ1-1; D is perhaps TRBD1 (5 bases). V was shortened by 5 bases and J by 11 bases, with 15 bases between the two germline ends. The germline V gene encodes CDR1 LNHDA and CDR2 SQIVND (reference sequence). The CDR3 loop spans 12 amino acids. In DNA form, the CDR3 reads TGTGCCAGTAGTCGGGGCCTCCGGGAGGCTTTCTTT. Encoded protein: CASSRGLREAFF.

The V gene is TRBV14, the J gene TRBJ2-7, with 7 bases fitting TRBD1. The CDR3 has 15 amino acids. Germline CDR1 reads SGHDN; CDR2 reads FVKESK. The junction had 9 bases not matched to a gene; V was cut back by 6 bases and J by 1 base. DNA for the CDR3: TGTGCCAGCAGGCGATCGGAACAGGGGTCCTACGAGCAGTACTTC. Its translation: CASRRSEQGSYEQYF.